The clone carrying this T cell receptor (beta chain) was counted between two and nine times. Trimming removed 2 bases at V and 2 bases at J, with 16 bases between. The CDR3 runs 17 residues. CDR1 and CDR2 (germline): SGHDT, YYEEEE. The data derive from a study of T-cell memory formation after mild COVID-19. TCRdb reprocessed the 5' RACE reads with MiXCR, giving one entry per CDR3 protein. The data hold roughly 560,000 distinct CDR3 sequences, with about a fifth observed a single time. The rearrangement uses TRBV5-6 and TRBJ2-2, with no clear D. This clonotype originated in an adult woman who had mild COVID-19 (a few samples of this study predate the infection). Cell type and time point are not known. Sequenced sample: PBMCs or a T cell subset sorted from them (not recorded which). CDR3 sequence (DNA): TGTGCCAGCAGCTTTTCGAGTGGCGCCTTCAACACCGGGGAGCTGTTTTTT. Amino acids: CASSFSSGAFNTGELFF.